What follows are 24 T cell receptor beta chains derived from one specimen sequenced in a study of blood T cell repertoires in COVID-19. Assay used: immunoSEQ multiplex PCR; TCRdb lists only in-frame clones, some missing. The sample includes 40,000 to 45,000 clones, roughly nine tenths seen only once; the top ten take roughly 10%. The sample comprised peripheral blood. These receptors were obtained from a man aged 50-60 years with active COVID-19.

V gene TRBV11-3 combines with J gene TRBJ1-1; a weak D match, TRBD1 (5 bases). Per the germline V gene, CDR1 is SGHNT and CDR2 is YENEEA. The CDR3 is 13 residues long. The germline V and J ends were trimmed by 5 bases and 3 bases, with 10 bases remaining between them. The CDR3 here is CASSLEQDTEAFF. CDR3 coding DNA: TGTGCCAGCAGCCTCGAACAGGACACTGAAGCTTTCTTT.

This clone occurred once. The V gene is TRBV6-1, the J gene TRBJ2-4; the D is unclear. Trimming pared 1 base from V and 7 bases from J, leaving 17 bases between. Per germline, CDR1 MNHNS and CDR2 SASEGT. The CDR3 spans 16 residues. The CDR3: CASSEEKVVRVNIQYF. CDR3 coding DNA: TGTGCCAGCAGTGAAGAGAAAGTTGTGCGAGTCAACATTCAGTACTTC.

This chain uses TRBV15 with TRBJ2-7; no reliable D call. CDR1 is LNHNV and CDR2 is YYDKDF in the germline V gene (reference sequence). The ends were cut back, 1 base at V and 2 bases at J, with 12 bases in the middle. The CDR3 extends over 15 amino acids. DNA for the CDR3: TGTGCCACCAGCAGAGGAGGTACTCCACCCTACGAGCAGTACTTC. Its protein product is CATSRGGTPPYEQYF. The full variable domain, its missing parts supplied by reference TRBV15 and TRBJ2-7, is DAMVIQNPRYQVTQFGKPVTLSCSQTLNHNVMYWYQQKSSQAPKLLFHYYDKDFNNEADTPDNFQSRRPNTSFCFLDIRSPGLGDTAMYLCATSRGGTPPYEQYFGPGTRLTVT.

This clone came up once. The chain links TRBV20-1 to TRBJ2-1; 9 bases are a match to TRBD2. CDR3 size: 16 residues. Trimming removed 3 bases from V and 5 bases from J; junction bases left unmatched: 11. Germline loops: CDR1 DFQATT, CDR2 SNEGSKA (reference sequence). The CDR3 nucleotides are TGCAGTGCTAGTGAGTTGGGACTAGCCCTAAACAATGAGCAGTTCTTC. Translation gives CSASELGLALNNEQFF.

The CDR3 here is CASSLSHQVNEQFF. Written as DNA, the CDR3 is TGTGCCAGCAGCTTAAGCCATCAGGTCAATGAGCAGTTCTTC. V and J are TRBV7-2 and TRBJ2-1, with D unresolved. The V end was cut by 2 bases, the J end by 6 bases, with 11 bases between. Germline V lookup: CDR1 SGHTA, CDR2 FQGNSA. The CDR3 is 14 residues long.

The V gene is TRBV30, the J gene TRBJ2-7; unclear D gene. V was pared by 0 bases and J by 6 bases, with 6 bases between. The CDR3 consists of 11 residues. CDR1 and CDR2 from the germline V gene are GTSNPN and SVGIG (reference sequence). The CDR3 DNA reads TGTGCCTGGAGTGTGAGCGCCGAGCAGTACTTC. Translating gives CAWSVSAEQYF. Together with reference TRBV30 and TRBJ2-7, the CDR3 gives the full variable domain: SQTIHQWPATLVQPVGSPLSLECTVEGTSNPNLYWYRQAAGRGLQLLFYSVGIGQISSEVPQNLSASRPQDRQFILSSKKLLLSDSGFYLCAWSVSAEQYFGPGTRLTVT.

This clone was observed once. The rearrangement joins TRBV9 to TRBJ2-2, with 9 bases identical to TRBD1. With V trimmed by 0 bases and J by 4 bases, 7 bases remained unmatched. The germline CDR1 and CDR2 sequences are SGDLS and YYNGEE. The CDR3 totals 17 residues. CDR3 sequence reads: CASSVEGQGRGTGELFF. CDR3 sequence (DNA): TGTGCCAGCAGCGTAGAGGGACAGGGACGTGGCACCGGGGAGCTGTTTTTT.

The chain combines TRBV7-8 with TRBJ1-4; 7 bases align to TRBD1. This CDR3 has 16 amino acids. The V gene's germline CDR1 is SGHVS and CDR2 FQNEAQ. Losses at the gene ends were 3 bases for V and 3 bases for J; bases not matched to a gene: 7. This CDR3 is CASSLAQGPANEKLFF. Here the CDR3 DNA reads TGTGCCAGCAGCTTGGCACAGGGGCCGGCTAATGAAAAACTGTTTTTT.

The chain uses TRBV3-1 (or the pseudogene TRBV3-2) and TRBJ2-2; possible D gene TRBD2, 5 bases. The CDR3 spans 15 residues. Germline loops: CDR1 LGHDT, CDR2 YNNKEL (reference sequence). V lost 5 bases, J lost 1 base, and 11 bases lay in between. The CDR3: CASSSMAGNTGELFF. CDR3 DNA: TGTGCCAGCAGCTCCATGGCGGGGAACACCGGGGAGCTGTTTTTT.

The gene calls are TRBV6-5 and TRBJ2-7; D gene unclear. Trimming pared 8 bases from V and 0 bases from J, leaving 8 bases between. Germline CDR1 is MNHEY and CDR2 is SVGAGI. The length of the CDR3 is 12 residues. CDR3 residues: CASGPSSYEQYF. The CDR3 nucleotides are TGTGCCAGCGGCCCCAGCTCCTACGAGCAGTACTTC.

This clone showed up just once. V is TRBV2 and J is TRBJ1-3, with D uncertain. Germline V gene sequence: CDR1 SNHLY, CDR2 FYNNEI. The CDR3 spans 16 residues. With 1 base removed from V and 0 bases from J, the gap between germline ends came to 10 bases. The CDR3 bases are TGTGCCAGCAGTGAAGGCGAGCTTTACTCTGGAAACACCATATATTTT. Translation gives CASSEGELYSGNTIYF.

The chain has TRBV19 and TRBJ1-3; TRBD1 might be the D (6 bases). This CDR3 has 14 residues. Trimming removed 6 bases at V and 2 bases at J, with 11 bases between. Germline V gives CDR1 LNHDA, CDR2 SQIVND (reference sequence). CDR3 nucleotides: TGTGCCAGTAGCGACTCAGGGGCTGGAAACACCATATATTTT. Protein product: CASSDSGAGNTIYF. Variable domain in full (rest from reference TRBV19 and TRBJ1-3): DGGITQSPKYLFRKEGQNVTLSCEQNLNHDAMYWYRQDPGQGLRLIYYSQIVNDFQKGDIAEGYSVSREKKESFPLTVTSAQKNPTAFYLCASSDSGAGNTIYFGEGSWLTVV.

The V gene is TRBV9, the J gene TRBJ1-6; D not resolved. This CDR3 has 17 residues. Germline V lookup: CDR1 SGDLS, CDR2 YYNGEE. V lost 0 bases to trimming and J lost 0 bases, with 10 bases between them. CDR3 in amino acids: CASSVAGGSSYNSPLHF. Here the CDR3 DNA reads TGTGCCAGCAGCGTAGCTGGCGGTAGCTCCTATAATTCACCCCTCCACTTT.

This rearrangement joins TRBV11-2 to TRBJ2-5, with D possibly matching TRBD1 (6 bases). Germline CDR1 reads SGHAT; CDR2 reads FQNNGV. V was trimmed by 2 bases and J by 5 bases, leaving 15 bases between them. The CDR3 runs to 15 residues. CDR3 loop: CASSLLGGPGETQYF. As DNA, the CDR3 is TGTGCCAGCAGCTTATTAGGGGGTCCGGGGGAGACCCAGTACTTC.

In this sample, this clone turned up a few times. This rearrangement joins TRBV27 to TRBJ1-6; D is unresolved. This CDR3 is 16 amino acids long. V lost 0 bases to trimming and J lost 10 bases, with 16 bases between them. Germline assignment: CDR1 MNHEY and CDR2 SMNVEV (reference sequence). In DNA, the CDR3 is TGTGCCAGCAGTTTATCGATAAATGACTGGCGGTCACCCCTCCACTTT. This codes for CASSLSINDWRSPLHF.

This chain uses TRBV6-5 with TRBJ1-1, with D perhaps TRBD1 (6 bases). CDR1 MNHEY and CDR2 SVGAGI come from the germline V gene. This CDR3 region has 14 residues. Trimming cost V 4 bases and J 1 base, with 10 bases left between them. The chain's CDR3 is CASSWQGWNTEAFF. Written as DNA, the CDR3 is TGTGCCAGCAGTTGGCAGGGGTGGAACACTGAAGCTTTCTTT.

The V gene is TRBV27, the J gene TRBJ2-1; 8 bases match TRBD2. CDR3 length equals 13 residues. From germline, CDR1 is MNHEY and CDR2 SMNVEV (reference sequence). V gave up 6 bases and J gave up 7 bases; unmatched junction bases: 5. The CDR3 DNA follows: TGTGCCAGCAGACGGGAGGGCCGGAATGAGCAGTTCTTC. The encoded protein is CASRREGRNEQFF.

The DNA for the CDR3 is TGTGCCAGCAGCTTAGAAGCGGGAGGGCTCCTTGGGCAGCAGTTCTTC. This encodes CASSLEAGGLLGQQFF. The V and J genes are TRBV11-2 and TRBJ2-1; 10 nucleotides line up with TRBD2. This CDR3 has 16 residues. Trimming at V came to 0 bases and at J to 11 bases, leaving 10 bases not matched to a gene. CDR1 and CDR2 (germline): SGHAT, FQNNGV.

The J gene is TRBJ2-5, the V gene TRBV28, with no clear D. The germline CDR1 and CDR2 sequences are MDHEN and SYDVKM. The CDR3 extends over 14 amino acids. V lost 5 bases to trimming and J lost 1 base, with 11 bases between them. DNA for the CDR3: TGTGCCAGCAGTCCTTTTGGCGGCCAAGAGACCCAGTACTTC. Encoded protein: CASSPFGGQETQYF.

V gene TRBV23-1 combines with J gene TRBJ2-7, with 8 positions matching TRBD1. TRBV23-1 is placed among ORFs of uncertain function. V gave up 7 bases and J gave up 2 bases; unmatched junction bases: 10. The CDR3 contains 15 residues. The CDR3 nucleotides read TGCGCCAGCATTCCTAACAGGGGGTCCACCTACGAGCAGTACTTC. Translation: CASIPNRGSTYEQYF.

The rearrangement links TRBV6-4 to TRBJ1-1; possible D gene TRBD1, 5 bases. The CDR3 sequence is 15 residues long. Germline values: CDR1 MRHNA, CDR2 SNTAGT. V lost 6 bases to trimming and J lost 4 bases, with 18 bases between them. This chain's CDR3 is CASSREAGWGTEAFF. For the CDR3, the DNA is TGTGCCAGCAGCCGAGAGGCAGGGTGGGGCACTGAAGCTTTCTTT.

This rearrangement joins TRBV5-1 to TRBJ1-3, with D unresolved. The CDR3 consists of 16 residues. Germline loops: CDR1 SGHRS, CDR2 YFSETQ. V shed 4 bases and J shed 2 bases, with 16 bases lying between them. This chain's CDR3 is CASSGSQPQTGNTIYF. In DNA form, the CDR3 reads TGCGCCAGCAGCGGGAGTCAGCCCCAAACTGGAAACACCATATATTTT.

This chain joins TRBV18 and TRBJ1-1, with D maybe TRBD1 (6 bases). Germline lookup yields CDR1 KGHSH and CDR2 LQKENI. The CDR3 extends over 15 amino acids. V lost 3 bases, J lost 4 bases, and 15 bases lay in between. CDR3 protein: CASSPAAGASTEAFF. CDR3 nucleotide sequence: TGTGCCAGCTCACCCGCTGCAGGGGCTAGCACTGAAGCTTTCTTT.

The chain joins TRBV11-2 to TRBJ1-5, with TRBD1 as a possible D gene (6 bases). V was clipped by 4 bases and J by 4 bases, with 11 bases between them. CDR1 SGHAT and CDR2 FQNNGV come from the germline V gene. This CDR3 is 14 amino acids long. DNA for the CDR3: TGTGCCAGCAGCTCTGGACAGATTAATCAGCCCCAGCATTTT. Translated, it gives CASSSGQINQPQHF.